The 2 T cell receptor beta chains given below trace back to one sample, sequenced in a study of T cell changes during pregnancy in multiple sclerosis. Using immunoSEQ multiplex PCR, the repertoire was profiled, and TCRdb retains in-frame clones only, with some absent. The sample carries about 80,000 clones, about 91% recorded once. The source material was peripheral blood, sampled before pregnancy. Receptors originate from a female donor with multiple sclerosis, enrolled in a pregnancy study.

The V gene is TRBV27, the J gene TRBJ2-7, with D perhaps matching TRBD1 (6 bases). Trimming cost V 4 bases and J 6 bases, with 19 bases left between them. The CDR3 totals 15 residues. Germline loops: CDR1 MNHEY, CDR2 SMNVEV (reference sequence). The CDR3 sequence is CASSSSRDRFSEQYF. CDR3 coding DNA: TGTGCCAGCAGTTCATCGCGCGACAGGTTCAGCGAGCAGTACTTC.

Of note for this clone: A junction end diverges from the germline sequence, so it may reflect a read error. The chain combines TRBV6-1 with TRBJ1-1; tentatively, D is TRBD1 (5 bases). The CDR3 length is 15 residues. Germline V lookup: CDR1 MNHNS, CDR2 SASEGT. The CDR3 bases are TGTGCCAGCAGTGAAGCTCGGGGGACGAGCACTGAAGCTTTTTTT. Encoded protein: CASSEARGTSTEAFF.